Listed here is a single TCR beta chain. Which antigen it targets is not known. Per-base qualities were not stored, and no clone one base away is much larger. The source of the sample is a study of Ad26.COV2.S vaccination and SARS-CoV-2 variants listed by TCRdb under 2021. Regarding the complete study: Donors in the vaccine arm were drawn from COV1001, a multicentre, randomized, double-blind, placebo-controlled phase I-IIa trial testing Ad26.COV2.S in healthy adults. Ad26.COV2.S was administered intramuscularly at 5 x 10^10 or 1 x 10^11 viral particles, either as a single shot or as two shots given 56 days apart. TCRbeta repertoire sequencing was used to assess the specificity and breadth of SARS-CoV-2-reactive T cell receptors after Ad26.COV2.S vaccination. The TCR-sequenced set comprised about 32 samples: 19 Ad26.COV2.S vaccine recipients, 5 placebo recipients and 8 SARS-CoV-2 convalescent individuals. Trial participants were randomized into five groups of five: low-dose or high-dose Ad26.COV2.S given once or twice, or placebo on both occasions. Investigators remained blinded to trial group allocation during experiments and outcome assessment. General findings and caveats noted by the study authors: The study was not powered to compare responses between vaccine doses or regimens. It was noted by the authors that total T cell responses may have been underestimated by the TCR breadth and depth analyses. Non-spike TCR breadth was comparable between vaccine and placebo recipients, consistent with the vaccine containing only spike. After vaccination, spike-specific CD8+ and CD4+ T cell responses were reported to show substantial breadth. Spike-specific TCR breadth was higher in Ad26.COV2.S recipients than in placebo recipients (P = 0.0014).

TCRbeta CDR3 regions were sequenced with the immunoSEQ Assay. After extraction, genomic DNA underwent amplification by bias-controlled multiplex PCR, followed by high-throughput sequencing. Per the authors' processing: To quantify the absolute abundance of every unique TCRbeta CDR3 region, sequences were collapsed and filtered. T cell fraction was estimated by normalizing TCRbeta template counts to usable DNA, with usable DNA measured through amplification of reference genes found in all nucleated cells. Repertoire TCRs were annotated as SARS-CoV-2-specific when V gene, CDR3 amino acid sequence and J gene were exactly matched to a known reactive TCR set. The reference SARS-CoV-2 TCR set was obtained from MIRA and was filtered for enrichment in COVID-19-positive ImmuneCODE repertoires, whereby public or cross-reactive TCRs were removed. Using the MIRA antigens, annotated TCRs were further analysed by specific ORF or by position within an ORF. Breadth was defined as annotated unique rearrangements over total unique productive rearrangements; depth was the summed frequency of those rearrangements. Two-sided Wilcoxon rank-sum tests were used to compare TCR breadth between groups. TCRdb mirrors the immuneACCESS table, restricted to in-frame sequences. Some clones are absent from its copies; in checked studies, under half trace to an unresolved V gene, and the reason for the others is unknown. V and J calls and clone size are those listed in that table; D and trimming were worked out from the DNA. The sample records about 370,000 clones, over 75% of which are singletons. The leading ten clones occupy 1.9% of the sample.

The treatment or condition label on this specimen signifies: some 19 received Ad26.COV2.S at low or high dose, single or two shots; 5 received placebo; per-sample allocation not given. For vaccine and placebo recipients, the sequenced repertoires came from samples collected on day 63 after the first injection. Between 29 July and 7 August 2020, Cohort 1b enrolled fewer than 30 adults aged 18-55 years at one site in Boston, USA. Ad26.COV2.S was a replication-incompetent adenovirus type 26 vector that expressed a prefusion-stabilized SARS-CoV-2 spike protein derived from the original Wuhan strain. Per the germline V gene (reference sequence), LNHDA is the CDR1 and SQIVND is the CDR2. Taken from cysteine to phenylalanine, the CDR3 has 14 residues. The retained sequence is limited to the CDR3, 42 bases, with the frame set at the first base. Germline trimming: 6 bases from V, 3 bases from J; junction bases outside gene matches: 4.

The rearrangement combines TRBV19 with TRBJ2-3; TRBD2 agrees with 9 junctional bases. This TCR was recovered from a person aged 18-65 years who received the Ad26.COV2.S COVID-19 vaccine or a placebo. The starting material was peripheral blood, obtained in a trial of Ad26.COV2.S vaccine versus placebo. The DNA sequence is as follows: TGTGCCAGTAGGAGCGGGAGGAATACAGATACGCAGTATTTT. This gives the protein CASRSGRNTDTQYF.